Following are 25 T cell receptor delta chains from one sample sequenced in a study of gamma-delta chains in newborns, infants, children. TCRdb re-processed the reads via CATT. This sample yields some 5,000 delta-chain clones, of which about 0.42% are seen a single time; around 15% belongs to the top ten. The sequencing sample was made of blood. Every receptor here comes from a child who was a newborn, infant or young child, either healthy, febrile or measles-vaccinated (not recorded which).

Only a few counts were recorded for this clone. The protein TCRdb gives is from a much larger clone and does not agree with this DNA's translation at residue 13, likely a read error; the protein shown here comes from the DNA. The gene calls are TRDV2 and TRDJ1, with 13 bases that match TRDD3. CDR1 GEAIGNYY and CDR2 EKD come from the germline V gene. Trimming took 2 bases from V and 3 from J; bases not matched to a gene: 11. This CDR3 is 18 amino acids long. CDR3 nucleotides: TGTGCCTGTGACAGTGTACTGGGGGATACGTTGTACGCCGATAAACTCATCTTT. Encoded protein: CACDSVLGDTLYADKLIF.

By its share, this clone is medium-sized (0.01 to 0.1%). This likely came from a read error, as a far larger clone is one base away. The chain couples TRDV2 to TRDJ3, with TRDD3 matching over 7 bases. CDR3 size: 16 residues. Germline CDR1 is GEAIGNYY and CDR2 is EKD. The CDR3: CACDWGSSWDTRQVFF. CDR3 nucleotides: TGTGCCTGTGACTGGGGGAGCTCCTGGGACACCCGACAGGTGTTTTTC.

This clone was seen a handful of times. Translating this DNA gives a protein that differs at residue 17 from the TCRdb one, which belongs to a much larger clone; a read error is likely, and the protein shown is this translation. The chain joins TRDV2 to TRDJ3, with TRDD3 matching over 11 bases. Germline V gene lookup returns CDR1 GEAIGNYY and CDR2 EKD. This CDR3 comprises 19 residues. Here the CDR3 DNA reads TGTGCCTGCGACTCCGCTGGGGGATACAGGTCCTGGGACACCCGACAGGTGTTTTTC. Amino acid sequence: CACDSAGGYRSWDTRQVFF.

About this clone itself: TCRdb shows a much larger clone's protein in place of this DNA's translation, and the two differ at residue 12, likely through a read error; the protein shown is translated from the DNA. The chain carries TRDV2 and TRDJ3; D may be TRDD3 (6 bases). The CDR3 is 17 amino acids. Germline CDR1 and CDR2: GEAIGNYY and EKD. This chain's CDR3 is CACDSTGSSWDARQMFF. DNA of the CDR3: TGTGCCTGTGACAGTACTGGGAGCTCCTGGGACGCCCGACAGATGTTTTTC.

In the case of this clone: The protein recorded in TCRdb matches a much larger clone and deviates from this DNA's translation at residue 11, suggesting a read error; the protein here is obtained by translating the DNA. The J gene is TRDJ3, the V gene TRDV2, with D possibly matching TRDD3 (6 bases). This CDR3 has 16 amino acids. In germline, CDR1 is GEAIGNYY, CDR2 EKD. CDR3 protein: CACDSLLNWDARQMFF. CDR3 in DNA: TGTGCCTGTGACTCTCTACTGAACTGGGACGCCCGACAGATGTTTTTC.

This clone has at least ten counts. The likely explanation is a read error, given a far larger clone one base away. The same CDR3 can be traced to other DNA sequences in this sample. The chain links TRDV2 to TRDJ3; 8 positions match TRDD3. There are 17 residues in the CDR3. The germline V gene has CDR1 GEAIGNYY and CDR2 EKD. The CDR3 DNA reads TGTGCCTGCGACACCTGGGGGAGCTCCTGGGACACCCGACAGATGTTTTTC. Translation gives CACDTWGSSWDTRQMFF.

This clone has a handful of counts. A far more abundant clone sits one base away, making this likely a read error. Different DNA sequences within this sample yield the same CDR3. The chain recombines TRDV2 with TRDJ3; 10 bases line up with TRDD3. Trimming removed 3 bases from V and 0 bases from J; junction bases left unmatched: 4. The CDR3 runs 18 residues. In germline, CDR1 is GEAIGNYY, CDR2 EKD. CDR3 sequence (DNA): TGTGCCTGTGACGTGCTGGGGGATAGCTCCTGGGACACCCGACAGATGTTTTTC. It specifies CACDVLGDSSWDTRQMFF.

This clone has only a few counts. The protein that TCRdb holds for this DNA derives from a much larger clone and differs from the translated DNA at residue 10, which likely indicates a read error; the protein shown here is translated from the DNA. The chain joins TRDV2 to TRDJ3; perhaps TRDD3 as D (5 bases). Germline V gene data show CDR1 as GEAIGNYY and CDR2 as EKD. Between the trimmed V and J ends, which lost 1 base and 1 base, there was a span of 16 bases. The CDR3 totals 19 residues. CDR3 sequence: CACDTWGPKVSWDTRQMFF. In nucleotides, the CDR3 is TGTGCCTGTGACACTTGGGGCCCTAAGGTTTCCTGGGACACCCGACAGATGTTTTTC.

In this sample, this clone turned up a few times. This likely reflects a read error, since a far larger clone is one base away. This sample includes further DNA sequences coding for the same CDR3. The rearrangement joins TRDV1 to TRDJ2; D tentatively fits TRDD2 or TRDD3 (8 bases each). Germline V lookup: CDR1 TSWWSYY, CDR2 QGS. The CDR3 runs 21 residues. The CDR3 protein is CALGDGLPIGGCPSLTAQLFF. The CDR3 region has the DNA TGTGCCCTTGGGGACGGCCTTCCTATTGGGGGATGCCCCTCTTTGACAGCACAACTCTTCTTT.

This clone was counted only a few times. This likely came from a read error, as a far larger clone is one base away. Other nucleotide sequences in the sample specify the same CDR3. The V gene is TRDV2, the J gene TRDJ1, with unresolved D. V dropped 4 bases and J dropped 0 bases, with 11 bases sitting between them. Germline V gene lookup returns CDR1 GEAIGNYY and CDR2 EKD. The CDR3 contains 14 residues. CDR3: CACDTVGHTDKLIF. The CDR3 DNA reads TGTGCCTGTGATACCGTAGGGCACACCGATAAACTCATCTTT.

Note on this clone: A much larger clone differs by one base, so this may be a read error. Additional DNA sequences in this sample encode the identical CDR3. The gene calls are TRDV2 and TRDJ3, with 13 bases identical to TRDD3. Germline V CDR1 and CDR2: GEAIGNYY, EKD. V shed 3 bases, J shed 1 base, and the junction held 11 bases outside the gene matches. This CDR3 is 21 amino acids long. This chain's CDR3 is CACDVLGDTYESSWDTRQMFF. The DNA for the CDR3 is TGTGCCTGTGACGTACTGGGGGATACGTACGAGAGTTCCTGGGACACCCGACAGATGTTTTTC.

This clone was seen a handful of times. Different DNA sequences within this sample yield the same CDR3. The CDR3 sequence is CACEGISGVSWDTRQMFF. The CDR3 nucleotides are TGTGCCTGTGAGGGGATAAGCGGAGTCTCCTGGGACACCCGACAGATGTTTTTC. V and J are TRDV2 and TRDJ3; TRDD3 aligns across 7 bases. The ends lost 4 bases at V and 0 bases at J; junction bases unmatched: 8. The CDR3 length is 18 residues. Germline V lookup: CDR1 GEAIGNYY, CDR2 EKD.

This clone was seen more than once but under ten times. The protein in TCRdb stems from a much larger clone and differs at residue 10 from this DNA's translation, likely a read error; here the protein is translated from the DNA. This chain links TRDV2 with TRDJ3, with 8 bases that match TRDD3. The CDR3 sequence is 18 residues long. Germline trimming cut 0 bases from V and 2 bases from J; bases unmatched to any gene: 5. Germline assignment: CDR1 GEAIGNYY and CDR2 EKD. This CDR3 reads CACDTWGYSTWDTRQMFF. The CDR3 bases are TGTGCCTGTGACACCTGGGGATACAGCACCTGGGACACCCGACAGATGTTTTTC.

Regarding this clone: This likely reflects a read error, since a far larger clone is one base away. Different DNA sequences within this sample yield the same CDR3. This rearrangement joins TRDV2 to TRDJ1, with TRDD3 identical over 8 bases. The V gene end was trimmed by 7 bases and the J gene end by 4 bases; junction bases not matched to a gene: 13. Looked up from germline, CDR1 is GEAIGNYY and CDR2 is EKD. There are 15 residues in the CDR3. In DNA, the CDR3 is TGTGCCTGCCTCCGCCTGGGGGACATCGGCGATAAACTCATCTTT. This codes for CACLRLGDIGDKLIF.

To note about this clone: A far larger clone is one base from this, pointing to a likely read error. Other DNA sequences in this sample translate to the same CDR3. The V gene is TRDV2, the J gene TRDJ3; 10 nucleotides agree with TRDD3. The CDR3 loop spans 18 amino acids. Germline loops: CDR1 GEAIGNYY, CDR2 EKD. The CDR3 region has the DNA TGTGCCTGTGACACTGGGGGATACCGCACCTGGGACACCCGGCAGATGTTTTTC. Translating gives CACDTGGYRTWDTRQMFF.

This clone was counted only a few times. TCRdb assigns this DNA the protein of a much larger clone, which departs from its translation at residue 3; this likely reflects a read error, and the protein shown comes from translating the DNA. The chain carries TRDV2 and TRDJ2, with 10 bases matching TRDD3. The CDR3 is 16 residues long. Germline assignment: CDR1 GEAIGNYY and CDR2 EKD. The CDR3, as DNA: TGTGCCCGTGACACCCTGGGGGATACTTTGACAGCACAACTCTTCTTT. Protein sequence: CARDTLGDTLTAQLFF.

This clone counts as medium-sized. The chain links TRDV2 to TRDJ3; 11 bases map to TRDD3. The CDR3 spans 18 residues. V shed 2 bases and J 3 bases; nucleotides not matched to a gene: 5. Germline assignment: CDR1 GEAIGNYY and CDR2 EKD. CDR3 in DNA: TGTGCCTGTGACAAAAGTACTGGGGGATACTGGGACACCCGACAGATGTTTTTC. It encodes CACDKSTGGYWDTRQMFF.

This clone was picked up a small number of times. A far larger clone is off by one base, so a read error is likely. The same CDR3 arises from other DNA sequences in this sample as well. This chain links TRDV2 with TRDJ3; D is unresolved. Germline V CDR1 and CDR2: GEAIGNYY, EKD. CDR3 length equals 18 residues. V was cut by 0 bases and J by 0 bases, with 11 bases left in between. CDR3 loop: CACDTGAFDSWDTRQMFF. The CDR3 bases are TGTGCCTGTGACACCGGGGCTTTCGACTCCTGGGACACCCGACAGATGTTTTTC.

The sample holds a few counts of this clone. A single base is all that separates this from a far larger clone, so a read error is likely. Other nucleotide sequences from this sample produce the same CDR3. J is TRDJ2 and V is TRDV2; TRDD3 matches 12 bases. The CDR3 has 16 amino acids. CDR1 is GEAIGNYY, CDR2 EKD, per germline. Unmatched junction bases numbered 2, after V lost 2 bases and J lost 2 bases. The CDR3 DNA reads as TGTGCCTGTGACATACTGGGGGATACCTTGACAGCACAACTCTTCTTT. It specifies CACDILGDTLTAQLFF.

This clone has more than one count but fewer than ten. The chain employs TRDV2 and TRDJ3; TRDD3 matches at 12 bases. The CDR3 runs 19 residues. Germline CDR1 reads GEAIGNYY; CDR2 reads EKD. The junction had 3 bases not matched to a gene; V was cut back by 1 base and J by 0 bases. CDR3: CACDTAGGYGSWDTRQMFF. CDR3 bases: TGTGCCTGTGACACGGCTGGGGGATACGGCTCCTGGGACACCCGACAGATGTTTTTC.

With regard to this clone: The TCRdb protein comes from a much larger clone and disagrees with this DNA's translation at residue 9, likely due to a read error; the protein given here is derived from the DNA. The chain is built from TRDV2 and TRDJ1, with TRDD3 identical over 7 bases. Germline assignment: CDR1 GEAIGNYY and CDR2 EKD. The length of the CDR3 is 17 residues. Germline trimming cut 0 bases from V and 0 bases from J; bases unmatched to any gene: 9. Here the CDR3 DNA reads TGTGCCTGTGACACCGGAGGGGGATGCGGGTACACCGATAAACTCATCTTT. This encodes CACDTGGGCGYTDKLIF.

This clone was seen more than once but under ten times. TCRdb's listed protein matches a much larger clone and diverges from this DNA's translation at residue 6, likely through a read error; the protein shown comes from the DNA. The V call is TRDV2, the J call TRDJ3; D call uncertain. Per the germline V gene, CDR1 is GEAIGNYY and CDR2 is EKD. V lost 3 bases and J 0 bases, leaving 14 bases between the germline ends. The CDR3 spans 18 residues. CDR3 region: CACDAEGFSSWDTRQMFF. The CDR3 DNA is TGTGCCTGTGACGCTGAGGGTTTTAGCTCCTGGGACACCCGACAGATGTTTTTC.

On this clone itself: A read error likely explains why the TCRdb protein, taken from a much larger clone, differs from this DNA's translation at residue 15; the protein shown is translated from the DNA. The chain combines TRDV2 with TRDJ3, with TRDD3 identical over 8 bases. The CDR3 spans 17 residues. Germline CDR1 GEAIGNYY, CDR2 EKD. CDR3 loop: CACDRLGDSWDTRQVFF. CDR3 DNA: TGTGCCTGTGACCGTCTGGGGGACTCCTGGGACACCCGACAGGTGTTTTTC.

In its sample, this clone was seen a few times. With a far larger clone one base away, a read error is the likely cause. The chain has TRDV2 and TRDJ3; the match to TRDD3 covers 9 bases. This CDR3 is 20 amino acids long. CDR1 and CDR2 (germline): GEAIGNYY, EKD. The CDR3 DNA reads TGTGCCCGTGACACCGTTCTGGGGATACGCAGCTCATGGGACACCCGACAGATGTTTTTC. This sequence encodes CARDTVLGIRSSWDTRQMFF.

Regarding this clone: TCRdb pairs this DNA with a much larger clone's protein that differs at residue 12, likely a read error; the protein shown was translated from the DNA. The rearrangement joins TRDV2 to TRDJ2; 7 bases map to TRDD3. Germline V CDR1 and CDR2: GEAIGNYY, EKD. The trim removed 3 bases at V and 4 bases at J, leaving 16 bases unmatched. The CDR3 is 18 amino acids. The CDR3 loop reads CACDVLLGGPTSTAQLFF. As DNA, the CDR3 is TGTGCCTGTGACGTTCTCCTTGGGGGACCCACTTCGACAGCACAACTCTTCTTT.